This T cell receptor beta chain comes out of a study of shared clonotypes between healthy human individuals. TCRdb's table, derived via immunoSEQ multiplex PCR, lists solely in-frame clones and lacks some. Altogether 2.5 million or so clones are present, around 94% being singletons, with the ten largest covering around 0.14%. Remarks on this clone: Antigen unknown.

Study results and caveats: In a few donors, about 5% of naive CD4 clonotypes appeared in common.

Germline lookup yields CDR1 MGHDK and CDR2 SYGVNS. V dropped 4 bases and J dropped 6 bases, with 15 bases sitting between them. This CDR3 region has 15 residues. The TCR comes from a man between 18 and 35 years old in good health. Sequenced sample: naive CD4+ T cells sorted from blood. Noted subset: CD45RA+ positively selected. The gene calls are TRBV25-1 and TRBJ1-4, with D unresolved. CDR3 amino acids: CASSVPAVGHEKLFF. The CDR3 nucleotides read TGTGCCAGCAGTGTACCGGCCGTAGGGCATGAAAAACTGTTTTTT.